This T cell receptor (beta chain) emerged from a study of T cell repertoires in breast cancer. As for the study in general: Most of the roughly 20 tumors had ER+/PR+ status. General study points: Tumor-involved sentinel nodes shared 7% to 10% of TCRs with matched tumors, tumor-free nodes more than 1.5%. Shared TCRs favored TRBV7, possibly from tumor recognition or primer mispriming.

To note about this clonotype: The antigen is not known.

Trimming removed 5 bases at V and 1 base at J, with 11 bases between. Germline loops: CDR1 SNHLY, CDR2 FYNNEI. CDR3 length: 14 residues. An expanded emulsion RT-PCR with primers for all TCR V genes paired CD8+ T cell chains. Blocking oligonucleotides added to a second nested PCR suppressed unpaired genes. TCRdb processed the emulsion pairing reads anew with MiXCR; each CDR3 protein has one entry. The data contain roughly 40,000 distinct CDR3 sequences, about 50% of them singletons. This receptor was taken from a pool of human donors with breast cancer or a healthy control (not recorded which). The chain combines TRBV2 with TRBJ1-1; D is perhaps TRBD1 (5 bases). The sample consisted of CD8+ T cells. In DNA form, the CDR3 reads TGTGCCAGCAGTAAACATGGGGGGAACACTGAAGCTTTCTTT. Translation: CASSKHGGNTEAFF. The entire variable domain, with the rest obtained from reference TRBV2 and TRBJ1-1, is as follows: EPEVTQTPSHQVTQMGQEVILRCVPISNHLYFYWYRQILGQKVEFLVSFYNNEISEKSEIFDDQFSVERPDGSNFTLKIRSTKLEDSAMYFCASSKHGGNTEAFFGQGTRLTVV.